The 10 T cell receptor beta chains in this list originate from one sample, sequenced in a study of cytomegalovirus exposure and HLA in healthy donors. The PCR was carried out with 60 Vbeta primers and 13 Jbeta primers. Clones were sequenced by immunoSEQ multiplex PCR, and TCRdb holds only the in-frame ones, with some missing. The top ten hold around 0.44% of the sample, which has some 220,000 clones, around four fifths seen once. The material sequenced was PBMCs. These receptors all come from a boy aged 5 to 17 in good health and CMV-seronegative.

The count of this clone is one. This rearrangement joins TRBV14 to TRBJ2-3; TRBD2 aligns across 7 bases. CDR1 and CDR2 from the germline V gene are SGHDN and FVKESK. CDR3 length equals 17 residues. The V gene end was trimmed by 4 bases and the J gene end by 0 bases; junction bases not matched to a gene: 10. DNA for the CDR3: TGTGCCAGCAGCCCCCGGGACTACCGCTCTAGCACAGATACGCAGTATTTT. Translating gives CASSPRDYRSSTDTQYF.

V gene TRBV9 combines with J gene TRBJ2-3, with 9 positions matching TRBD2. Per the germline V gene, CDR1 is SGDLS and CDR2 is YYNGEE. The CDR3 is 14 residues long. V dropped 4 bases and J dropped 3; count of bases not matched to a gene: 3. The CDR3 nucleotides read TGTGCCAGCAGCATCGCGGGGGGGACAGATACGCAGTATTTT. This sequence encodes CASSIAGGTDTQYF.

The chain joins TRBV19 to TRBJ1-6; 12 bases line up with TRBD1. Per germline, CDR1 LNHDA and CDR2 SQIVND (reference sequence). CDR3 length: 17 amino acids. The trim removed 2 bases at V and 9 bases at J, leaving 8 bases unmatched. The CDR3 DNA follows: TGTGCCAGTAGTATAACGGGGGGACAGGGGGCTAGTTCACCCCTCCACTTT. Encoded protein: CASSITGGQGASSPLHF.

In its sample, this clone was seen a few times. This chain connects TRBV2 to TRBJ2-1; TRBD1 agrees at 9 bases. The CDR3 is 12 residues long. The trim removed 5 bases at V and 10 bases at J, leaving 3 bases unmatched. Germline V gene lookup returns CDR1 SNHLY and CDR2 FYNNEI. CDR3 bases: TGTGCCAGCAGTACAACAGGGGGCGAGCAGTTCTTC. It is translated as CASSTTGGEQFF. Combining the CDR3 with reference TRBV2 and TRBJ2-1 gives the whole variable domain EPEVTQTPSHQVTQMGQEVILRCVPISNHLYFYWYRQILGQKVEFLVSFYNNEISEKSEIFDDQFSVERPDGSNFTLKIRSTKLEDSAMYFCASSTTGGEQFFGPGTRLTVL.

The genes are TRBV29-1 and TRBJ1-1; D uncertain. Germline V lookup: CDR1 SQVTM, CDR2 ANQGSEA. CDR3 length equals 10 residues. Trimming cost V 5 bases and J 5 bases, with 6 bases left between them. The CDR3 loop reads CSVSGTEAFF. The CDR3 nucleotides are TGCAGCGTTTCCGGGACTGAAGCTTTCTTT.

This chain uses TRBV6-6 with TRBJ2-1; D is possibly TRBD2 (6 bases). CDR1 MNHNY and CDR2 SVGAGI come from the germline V gene (reference sequence). This CDR3 has 16 residues. The V and J ends lost 2 bases and 1 base respectively, with 12 bases between them. CDR3 residues: CASSYGAGLSYNEQFF. The CDR3 DNA is TGTGCCAGCAGTTACGGTGCGGGGCTTTCCTACAATGAGCAGTTCTTC.

This clone was seen just once. The rearrangement joins TRBV5-1 to TRBJ1-4; maybe TRBD1 (5 bases). The germline CDR1 and CDR2 sequences are SGHRS and YFSETQ. This CDR3 has 16 residues. V lost 4 bases, J lost 4 bases, and 17 bases lay in between. CDR3 sequence reads: CASSPLPGIGNEKLFF. CDR3 in DNA: TGCGCCAGCAGCCCGCTGCCAGGGATAGGTAATGAAAAACTGTTTTTT.

The rearrangement uses TRBV6-1 and TRBJ2-3, with 9 positions matching TRBD1. CDR3 size: 15 residues. Per germline, CDR1 MNHNS and CDR2 SASEGT. J gave up 7 bases and V 6 bases, and 11 bases lay outside the gene matches. CDR3 nucleotide sequence: TGTGCCAGCAGATTAACAGGGGGCGCCGTGTATACGCAGTATTTT. Encoded protein: CASRLTGGAVYTQYF.

This chain joins TRBV9 and TRBJ2-5; D is ambiguous. The V end lost 0 bases, the J end lost 3 bases, and 9 bases lay between the germline ends. The CDR3 runs to 14 residues. The germline CDR1 and CDR2 sequences are SGDLS and YYNGEE. The DNA for the CDR3 is TGTGCCAGCAGCGTAGCCGGGTCCAAAGAGACCCAGTACTTC. Translated, it gives CASSVAGSKETQYF.

The V gene is TRBV11-3, the J gene TRBJ2-1; D is ambiguous. The CDR3 contains 15 residues. V was cut by 5 bases and J by 0 bases, with 11 bases left in between. Germline V gene sequence: CDR1 SGHNT, CDR2 YENEEA. This CDR3 reads CASSTGYSSYNEQFF. As DNA, the CDR3 is TGTGCCAGCAGCACCGGCTACAGCTCCTACAATGAGCAGTTCTTC.